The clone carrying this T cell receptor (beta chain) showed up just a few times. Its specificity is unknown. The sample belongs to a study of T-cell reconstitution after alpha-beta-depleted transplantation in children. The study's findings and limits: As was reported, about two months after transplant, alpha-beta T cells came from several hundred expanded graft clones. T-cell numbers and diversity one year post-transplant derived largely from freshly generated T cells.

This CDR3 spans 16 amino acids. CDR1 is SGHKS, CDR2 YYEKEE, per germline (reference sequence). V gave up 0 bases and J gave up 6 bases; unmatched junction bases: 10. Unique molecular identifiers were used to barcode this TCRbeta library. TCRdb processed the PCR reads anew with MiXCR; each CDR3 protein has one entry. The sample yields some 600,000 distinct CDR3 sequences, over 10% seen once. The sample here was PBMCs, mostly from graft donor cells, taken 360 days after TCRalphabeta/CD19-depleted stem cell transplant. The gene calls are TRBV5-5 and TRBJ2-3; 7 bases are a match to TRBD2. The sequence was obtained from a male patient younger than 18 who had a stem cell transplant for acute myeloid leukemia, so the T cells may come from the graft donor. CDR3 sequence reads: CASSLEWASGWDTQYF. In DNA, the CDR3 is TGTGCCAGCAGCTTGGAGTGGGCTAGCGGTTGGGATACGCAGTATTTT.